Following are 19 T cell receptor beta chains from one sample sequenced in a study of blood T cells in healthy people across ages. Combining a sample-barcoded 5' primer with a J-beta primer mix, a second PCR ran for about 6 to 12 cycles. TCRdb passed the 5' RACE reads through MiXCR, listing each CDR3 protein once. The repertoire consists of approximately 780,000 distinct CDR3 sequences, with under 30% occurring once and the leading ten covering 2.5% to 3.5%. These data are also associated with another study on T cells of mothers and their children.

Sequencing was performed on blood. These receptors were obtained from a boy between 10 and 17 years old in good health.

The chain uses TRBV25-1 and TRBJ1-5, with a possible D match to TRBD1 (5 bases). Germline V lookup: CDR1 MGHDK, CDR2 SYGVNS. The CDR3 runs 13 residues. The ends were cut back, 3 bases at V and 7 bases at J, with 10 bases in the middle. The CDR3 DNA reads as TGTGCCAGCAGTGATCCCGGGGGGCAGCCCCAGCATTTT. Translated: CASSDPGGQPQHF. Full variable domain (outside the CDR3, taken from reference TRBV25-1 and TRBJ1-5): EADIYQTPRYLVIGTGKKITLECSQTMGHDKMYWYQQDPGMELHLIHYSYGVNSTEKGDLSSESTVSRIRTEHFPLTLESARPSHTSQYLCASSDPGGQPQHFGDGTRLSIL.

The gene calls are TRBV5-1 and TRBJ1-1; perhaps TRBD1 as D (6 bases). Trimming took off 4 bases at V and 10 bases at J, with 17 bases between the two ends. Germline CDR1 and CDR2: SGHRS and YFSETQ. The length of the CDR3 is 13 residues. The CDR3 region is CASSILQGSRAFF. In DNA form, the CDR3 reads TGCGCCAGCAGCATATTACAGGGTTCCAGAGCTTTCTTT. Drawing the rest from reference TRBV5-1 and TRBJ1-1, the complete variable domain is KAGVTQTPRYLIKTRGQQVTLSCSPISGHRSVSWYQQTPGQGLQFLFEYFSETQRNKGNFPGRFSGRQFSNSRSEMNVSTLELGDSALYLCASSILQGSRAFFGQGTRLTVV.

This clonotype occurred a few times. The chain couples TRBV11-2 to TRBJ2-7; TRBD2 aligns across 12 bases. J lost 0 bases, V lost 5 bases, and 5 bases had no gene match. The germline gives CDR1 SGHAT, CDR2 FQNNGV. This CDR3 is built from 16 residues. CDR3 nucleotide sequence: TGTGCCAGCAGCATTAGGACTAGCGGGGTCTCCTACGAGCAGTACTTC. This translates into CASSIRTSGVSYEQYF.

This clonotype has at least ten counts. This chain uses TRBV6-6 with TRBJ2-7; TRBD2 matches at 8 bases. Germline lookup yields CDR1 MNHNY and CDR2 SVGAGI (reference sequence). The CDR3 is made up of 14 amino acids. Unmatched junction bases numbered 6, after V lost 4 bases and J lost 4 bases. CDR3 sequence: CASSFRGGSYEQYF. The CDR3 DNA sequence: TGTGCCAGCAGTTTTCGGGGGGGGTCTTACGAGCAGTACTTC.

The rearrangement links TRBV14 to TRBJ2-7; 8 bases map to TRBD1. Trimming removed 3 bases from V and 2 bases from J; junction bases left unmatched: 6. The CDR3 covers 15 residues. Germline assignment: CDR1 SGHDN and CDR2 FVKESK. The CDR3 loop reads CASSQDRAKPYEQYF. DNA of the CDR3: TGTGCCAGCAGCCAGGACAGGGCGAAACCCTACGAGCAGTACTTC.

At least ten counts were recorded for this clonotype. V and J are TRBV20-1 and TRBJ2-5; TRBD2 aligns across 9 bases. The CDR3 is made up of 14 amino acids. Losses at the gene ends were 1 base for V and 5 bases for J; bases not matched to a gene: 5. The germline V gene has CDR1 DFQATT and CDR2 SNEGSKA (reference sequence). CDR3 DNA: TGCAGTGCTAGAGGGACTAGCGTCATGGAGACCCAGTACTTC. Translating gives CSARGTSVMETQYF.

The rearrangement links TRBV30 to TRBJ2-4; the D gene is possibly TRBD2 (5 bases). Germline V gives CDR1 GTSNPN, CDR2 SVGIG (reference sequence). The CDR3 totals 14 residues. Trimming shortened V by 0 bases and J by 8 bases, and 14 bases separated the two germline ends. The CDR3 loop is CAWSVPPTEDIQYF. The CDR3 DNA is TGTGCCTGGAGTGTACCCCCTACGGAGGACATTCAGTACTTC.

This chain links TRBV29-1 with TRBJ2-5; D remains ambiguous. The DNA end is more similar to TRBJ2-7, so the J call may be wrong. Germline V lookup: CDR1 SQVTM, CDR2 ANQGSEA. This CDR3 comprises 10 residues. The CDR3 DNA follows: TGCAGCGTTGGCGACTACGAGCAGTACTTC. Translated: CSVGDYEQYF.

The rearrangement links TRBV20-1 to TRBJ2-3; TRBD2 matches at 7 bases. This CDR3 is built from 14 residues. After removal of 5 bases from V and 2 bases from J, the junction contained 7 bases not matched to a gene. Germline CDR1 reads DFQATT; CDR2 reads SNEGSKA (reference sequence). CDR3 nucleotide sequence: TGCAGTGCTGGGGGGGTGGGGACCACAGATACGCAGTATTTT. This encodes CSAGGVGTTDTQYF.

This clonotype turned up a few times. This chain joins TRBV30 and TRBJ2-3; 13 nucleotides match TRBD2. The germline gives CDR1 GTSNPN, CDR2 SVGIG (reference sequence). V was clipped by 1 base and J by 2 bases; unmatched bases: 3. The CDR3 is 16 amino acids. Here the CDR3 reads CAWSDGLAGVTDTQYF. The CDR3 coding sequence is TGTGCCTGGAGTGACGGACTAGCGGGGGTCACAGATACGCAGTATTTT.

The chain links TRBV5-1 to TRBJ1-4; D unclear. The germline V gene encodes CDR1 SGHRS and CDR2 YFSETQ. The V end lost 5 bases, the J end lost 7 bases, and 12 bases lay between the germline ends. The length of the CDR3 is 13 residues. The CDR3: CASSSPNSEKLFF. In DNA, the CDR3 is TGCGCCAGCAGTTCGCCGAATTCTGAAAAACTGTTTTTT.

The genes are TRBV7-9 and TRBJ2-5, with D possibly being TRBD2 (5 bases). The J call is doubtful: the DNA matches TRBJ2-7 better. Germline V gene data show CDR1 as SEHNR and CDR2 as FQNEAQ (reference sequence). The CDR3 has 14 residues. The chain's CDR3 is CASSKGSEAYEQYF. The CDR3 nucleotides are TGTGCCAGCAGCAAGGGTAGCGAGGCCTACGAGCAGTACTTC.

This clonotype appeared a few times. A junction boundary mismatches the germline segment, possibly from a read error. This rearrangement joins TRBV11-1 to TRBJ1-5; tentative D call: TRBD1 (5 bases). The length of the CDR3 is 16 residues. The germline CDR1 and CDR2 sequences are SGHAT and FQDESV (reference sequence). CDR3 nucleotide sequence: TGTGCCAGCAGCTTTAAGTCGGGGGAAAGCAATCAGCCCCAGCACTTT. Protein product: CASSFKSGESNQPQHF.

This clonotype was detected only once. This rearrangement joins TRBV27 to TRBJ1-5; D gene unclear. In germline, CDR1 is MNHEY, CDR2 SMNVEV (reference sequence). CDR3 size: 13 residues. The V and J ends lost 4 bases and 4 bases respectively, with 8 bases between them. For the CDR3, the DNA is TGTGCCAGCAGTTCGAATGATAATCAGCCCCAGCATTTT. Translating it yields CASSSNDNQPQHF.

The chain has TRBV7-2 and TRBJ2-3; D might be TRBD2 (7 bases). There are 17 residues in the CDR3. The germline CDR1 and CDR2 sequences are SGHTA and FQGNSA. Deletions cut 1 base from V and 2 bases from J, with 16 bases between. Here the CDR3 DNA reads TGTGCCAGCAGCTTAGGAGGTTGGGGGGGCAACACAGATACGCAGTATTTT. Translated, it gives CASSLGGWGGNTDTQYF.

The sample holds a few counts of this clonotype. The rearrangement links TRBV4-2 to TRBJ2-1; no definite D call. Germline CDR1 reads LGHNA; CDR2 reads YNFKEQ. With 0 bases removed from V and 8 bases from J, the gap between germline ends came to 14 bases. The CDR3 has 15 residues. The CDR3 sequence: CASSQEEFSLDEQFF. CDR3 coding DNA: TGTGCCAGCAGCCAAGAAGAGTTTAGCTTGGATGAGCAGTTCTTC.

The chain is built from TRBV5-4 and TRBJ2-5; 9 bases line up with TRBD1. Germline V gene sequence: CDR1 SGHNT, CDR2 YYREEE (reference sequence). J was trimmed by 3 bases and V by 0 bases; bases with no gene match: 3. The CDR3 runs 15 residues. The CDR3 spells CASSLGWDREETQYF. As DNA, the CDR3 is TGTGCCAGCAGCTTGGGGTGGGACAGGGAAGAGACCCAGTACTTC.

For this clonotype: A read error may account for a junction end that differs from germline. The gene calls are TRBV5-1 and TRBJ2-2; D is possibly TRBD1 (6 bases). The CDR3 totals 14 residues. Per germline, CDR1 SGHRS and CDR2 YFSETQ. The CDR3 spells CASSLRDNSGELFF. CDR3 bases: TGCGCCAGCAGCCTCCGGGACAACAGCGGGGAGCTGTTTTTT.

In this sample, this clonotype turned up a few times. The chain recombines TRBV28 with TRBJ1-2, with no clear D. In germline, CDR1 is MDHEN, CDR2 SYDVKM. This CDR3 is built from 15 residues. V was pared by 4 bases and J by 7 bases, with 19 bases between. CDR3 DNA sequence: TGTGCCAGCAGTTCCGGCAGGCCAGTGGAGGCTGGCTACACCTTC. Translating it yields CASSSGRPVEAGYTF.